These T cell receptor beta chains were read from a single sample in a study of blood T cell repertoires in COVID-19. Sequencing was performed with immunoSEQ multiplex PCR; in TCRdb, only in-frame clones are kept and a portion is missing. The top ten clones hold roughly 41% of a sample with about 65,000 clones, about 84% of them seen once. Sequenced material: peripheral blood. These receptors were obtained from a human donor in a cohort sampled during active COVID-19. The CDR3 runs from the conserved cysteine through the conserved F or W. The D gene is left open where the match is weak. Part of the rows lack a size; the others show once, few, many or a class for expanded clones.

J gene: TRBJ1-2; V gene: TRBV3-1/TRBV3-2; CDR3 length: 15; D gene: TRBD1; clone size: once; CDR3 DNA: TGTGCCAGCAGCCTCGGGACAGGGCTAGTCTATGGCTACACCTTC; CDR3 protein: CASSLGTGLVYGYTF
J gene: TRBJ1-5; V gene: TRBV13; CDR3 length: 14; D gene: -; clone size: -; CDR3 DNA: TGTGCCAGCAGCTTAAGGCCAGAGGGTCAGCCCCAGCATTTT; CDR3 protein: CASSLRPEGQPQHF
J gene: TRBJ2-5; V gene: TRBV4-3; CDR3 length: 13; D gene: -; clone size: -; CDR3 DNA: TGCGCCAGCAGCCAAGAAGGTGCGGGGACCCAGTACTTC; CDR3 protein: CASSQEGAGTQYF
J gene: TRBJ2-3; V gene: TRBV11-2; CDR3 length: 16; D gene: -; clone size: -; CDR3 DNA: TGTGCCAGCAGCTCCCCCTGGGTAAGAGGGATGGATACGCAGTATTTT; CDR3 protein: CASSSPWVRGMDTQYF
J gene: TRBJ2-5; V gene: TRBV24-1; CDR3 length: 19; D gene: TRBD2; clone size: -; CDR3 DNA: TGTGCCACCAGTGATGGATCTAGCGGGGGGGCGGTTGCAGGAGAGACCCAGTACTTC; CDR3 protein: CATSDGSSGGAVAGETQYF
J gene: TRBJ1-1; V gene: TRBV2; CDR3 length: 11; D gene: -; clone size: -; CDR3 DNA: TGTGCCAGCAGTCGCGCAGGGGAAGCTTTCTTT; CDR3 protein: CASSRAGEAFF
J gene: TRBJ2-2; V gene: TRBV30; CDR3 length: 16; D gene: -; clone size: few; CDR3 DNA: TGTGCCTGGAGCCCCCGCGGAGGGAAGAACACCGGGGAGCTGTTTTTT; CDR3 protein: CAWSPRGGKNTGELFF
J gene: TRBJ2-5; V gene: TRBV30; CDR3 length: 18; D gene: TRBD2; clone size: -; CDR3 DNA: TGTGCCTGGAGTGTCACCCGGGGGGGGTCGACCTACCGACCAACTTTTAACTTC; CDR3 protein: CAWSVTRGGSTYRPTFNF
J gene: TRBJ2-2; V gene: TRBV30; CDR3 length: 16; D gene: TRBD2; clone size: -; CDR3 DNA: TGTGCCTGGAGTGTACGGCGGGGGGGCTTAAGCGGGGAGCTGTTTTTT; CDR3 protein: CAWSVRRGGLSGELFF
J gene: TRBJ1-2; V gene: TRBV4-1; CDR3 length: 15; D gene: TRBD1; clone size: -; CDR3 DNA: TGCGCCAGCAGCCAAGATGGGACAGCTATTATGGTTACCACCTTC; CDR3 protein: CASSQDGTAIMVTTF
J gene: TRBJ2-7; V gene: TRBV12-3/TRBV12-4; CDR3 length: 12; D gene: -; clone size: -; CDR3 DNA: TGTGCCAGCAGCCGAATAGTCTACGAGCAGTACTTC; CDR3 protein: CASSRIVYEQYF
J gene: TRBJ2-4; V gene: TRBV7-9; CDR3 length: 17; D gene: TRBD1; clone size: -; CDR3 DNA: TGTGCCAGCAGTTCTCTAGGTGCAGGGGGCGTGAGAAACATTCAGTACTTC; CDR3 protein: CASSSLGAGGVRNIQYF
J gene: TRBJ1-1; V gene: TRBV7-9; CDR3 length: 14; D gene: -; clone size: -; CDR3 DNA: TGTGCCAGCAGCTTAGGGTCTGCCTCGGCTGAAGCTTTCTTT; CDR3 protein: CASSLGSASAEAFF
J gene: TRBJ2-1; V gene: TRBV18; CDR3 length: 18; D gene: -; clone size: -; CDR3 DNA: TGTGCCAGCTCACCGGGTGATGGGCGCGCGAGCTCCTACAATGAGCAGTTCTTC; CDR3 protein: CASSPGDGRASSYNEQFF
J gene: TRBJ1-5; V gene: TRBV27; CDR3 length: 15; D gene: TRBD1; clone size: -; CDR3 DNA: TGTGCCAGCAGTTTCCTCGGGACAGGGAATCAGCCCCAGCATTTT; CDR3 protein: CASSFLGTGNQPQHF
J gene: TRBJ2-7; V gene: TRBV20-1; CDR3 length: 11; D gene: -; clone size: -; CDR3 DNA: TGCAGTGCTAGGGCCGTATACGAGCAGTACTTC; CDR3 protein: CSARAVYEQYF
J gene: TRBJ1-1; V gene: TRBV7-7; CDR3 length: 13; D gene: -; clone size: -; CDR3 DNA: TGTGCTAGCAGCTTAGGCACAAACACTGAAGCTTTCTTT; CDR3 protein: CASSLGTNTEAFF
J gene: TRBJ2-1; V gene: TRBV4-1; CDR3 length: 19; D gene: TRBD2; clone size: few; CDR3 DNA: TGCGCCAGCAGCCAAGAACGACTGGGACTAGCGGGGGTCTATAATGAGCAGTTCTTC; CDR3 protein: CASSQERLGLAGVYNEQFF
J gene: TRBJ2-2; V gene: TRBV12-5; CDR3 length: 14; D gene: TRBD1; clone size: few; CDR3 DNA: TGTGCTAGTGGCCAGACAGGGGAAACCGGGGAGCTGTTTTTT; CDR3 protein: CASGQTGETGELFF
J gene: TRBJ2-7; V gene: TRBV29-1; CDR3 length: 13; D gene: -; clone size: -; CDR3 DNA: TGCAGCGTTGTCCGTCCAGGATCCTACGAGCAGTACTTC; CDR3 protein: CSVVRPGSYEQYF
J gene: TRBJ2-1; V gene: TRBV3-1/TRBV3-2; CDR3 length: 17; D gene: TRBD2; clone size: -; CDR3 DNA: TGTGCCAGCAGCCAAGGGCGTCTAGCGGGGGGGAAGAATGAGCAGTTCTTC; CDR3 protein: CASSQGRLAGGKNEQFF
J gene: TRBJ2-1; V gene: TRBV6-5; CDR3 length: 16; D gene: TRBD1; clone size: -; CDR3 DNA: TGTGCCAGCAGTTACCGGGACAGCTACCCCTACAATGAGCAGTTCTTC; CDR3 protein: CASSYRDSYPYNEQFF
J gene: TRBJ1-4; V gene: TRBV4-2; CDR3 length: 15; D gene: TRBD1; clone size: once; CDR3 DNA: TGTGCCAGCAGCCGTGGACAGGGCTCTAATGAAAAACTGTTTTTT; CDR3 protein: CASSRGQGSNEKLFF
J gene: TRBJ2-3; V gene: TRBV11-2; CDR3 length: 16; D gene: -; clone size: -; CDR3 DNA: TGTGCCAGCAGCTTATGGGGCGCAGGGGCTGTAGATACGCAGTATTTT; CDR3 protein: CASSLWGAGAVDTQYF
J gene: TRBJ2-7; V gene: TRBV6-5; CDR3 length: 15; D gene: -; clone size: -; CDR3 DNA: TGTGCCAGCAGTAATACAGGATCAAGCTCCTACGAGCAGTACTTC; CDR3 protein: CASSNTGSSSYEQYF
J gene: TRBJ1-2; V gene: TRBV7-9; CDR3 length: 15; D gene: -; clone size: -; CDR3 DNA: TGTGCCAGCAGCTTAGCGACAGGCCGCAACTATGGCTACACCTTC; CDR3 protein: CASSLATGRNYGYTF
J gene: TRBJ2-3; V gene: TRBV6-2/TRBV6-3; CDR3 length: 16; D gene: TRBD1; clone size: -; CDR3 DNA: TGTGCCAGCAGTCCGACAGGGGGCTTCAGCACAGATACGCAGTATTTT; CDR3 protein: CASSPTGGFSTDTQYF
J gene: TRBJ1-1; V gene: TRBV6-5; CDR3 length: 15; D gene: -; clone size: -; CDR3 DNA: TGTGCCAGCAGCCGAACCTCCAAGCGGAACACTGAAGCTTTCTTT; CDR3 protein: CASSRTSKRNTEAFF
J gene: TRBJ2-2; V gene: TRBV19; CDR3 length: 15; D gene: -; clone size: -; CDR3 DNA: TGTGCCAGTAGCGGAATAGCGGTTAACACCGGGGAGCTGTTTTTT; CDR3 protein: CASSGIAVNTGELFF
J gene: TRBJ2-2; V gene: TRBV6-1; CDR3 length: 14; D gene: -; clone size: -; CDR3 DNA: TGTGCCAGCAGTGAGGCAGGTTCCACCGGGGAGCTGTTTTTT; CDR3 protein: CASSEAGSTGELFF
J gene: TRBJ1-5; V gene: TRBV5-1; CDR3 length: 14; D gene: -; clone size: -; CDR3 DNA: TGCGCCAGCAGCTTGGAAGGACAGAATCAGCCCCAGCATTTT; CDR3 protein: CASSLEGQNQPQHF
J gene: TRBJ2-7; V gene: TRBV7-9; CDR3 length: 14; D gene: -; clone size: -; CDR3 DNA: TGTGCCAGCAGCCGTCGACAGATTTTTAGCGAGCAGTACTTC; CDR3 protein: CASSRRQIFSEQYF
J gene: TRBJ1-1; V gene: TRBV7-2; CDR3 length: 17; D gene: -; clone size: -; CDR3 DNA: TGTGCCAGCAGCTCACCGCCGGGACACCAGATCAACACTGAAGCTTTCTTT; CDR3 protein: CASSSPPGHQINTEAFF
J gene: TRBJ1-3; V gene: TRBV30; CDR3 length: 15; D gene: -; clone size: few; CDR3 DNA: TGTGCCTGGAGTGGACAGGCAAACTCTGGAAACACCATATATTTT; CDR3 protein: CAWSGQANSGNTIYF
J gene: TRBJ2-7; V gene: TRBV5-5; CDR3 length: 16; D gene: TRBD1; clone size: -; CDR3 DNA: TGTGCCAGCAGCCTCGGACCGGGACAGGTCCTCTACGAGCAGTACTTC; CDR3 protein: CASSLGPGQVLYEQYF
J gene: TRBJ1-5; V gene: TRBV7-9; CDR3 length: 14; D gene: TRBD1; clone size: -; CDR3 DNA: TGTGCCAGCAGCCGGACAGGGAATGATCAGCCCCAGCATTTT; CDR3 protein: CASSRTGNDQPQHF
J gene: TRBJ2-3; V gene: TRBV18; CDR3 length: 15; D gene: TRBD1; clone size: -; CDR3 DNA: TGTGCCAGCTCCCGACAGGGGGTGGGCACAGATACGCAGTATTTT; CDR3 protein: CASSRQGVGTDTQYF
J gene: TRBJ1-5; V gene: TRBV2; CDR3 length: 13; D gene: -; clone size: -; CDR3 DNA: TGTGCCAGCGCCGTGACGGAGTATCAGCCCCAGCATTTT; CDR3 protein: CASAVTEYQPQHF
J gene: TRBJ1-5; V gene: TRBV19; CDR3 length: 13; D gene: -; clone size: -; CDR3 DNA: TGTGCCAGTAGTTTAAATAGCAATCAGCCCCAGCATTTT; CDR3 protein: CASSLNSNQPQHF
J gene: TRBJ2-7; V gene: TRBV7-2; CDR3 length: 14; D gene: -; clone size: -; CDR3 DNA: TGTGCCAGCAGCCCCTCCGGGGTAAGATACGAGCAGTACTTC; CDR3 protein: CASSPSGVRYEQYF
J gene: TRBJ2-1; V gene: TRBV28; CDR3 length: 17; D gene: -; clone size: -; CDR3 DNA: TGTGCCAGCAGTTTATATCAGCCAGGGTCCGCCGACAATGAGCAGTTCTTC; CDR3 protein: CASSLYQPGSADNEQFF
J gene: TRBJ1-6; V gene: TRBV7-2; CDR3 length: 19; D gene: -; clone size: -; CDR3 DNA: TGTGCCAGCAGCAGAGGACGAGGGGGTTGGAGCTCCTATAATTCACCCCTCCACTTT; CDR3 protein: CASSRGRGGWSSYNSPLHF
J gene: TRBJ1-2; V gene: TRBV5-1; CDR3 length: 12; D gene: -; clone size: -; CDR3 DNA: TGCGCCAGCAGCAGAGGGTCCTATGGCTACACCTTC; CDR3 protein: CASSRGSYGYTF
J gene: TRBJ1-1; V gene: TRBV5-1; CDR3 length: 15; D gene: TRBD1; clone size: -; CDR3 DNA: TGCGCCAGCAGCTTGGGGTGGACAGGGCGCACTGAAGCTTTCTTT; CDR3 protein: CASSLGWTGRTEAFF
J gene: TRBJ2-1; V gene: TRBV27; CDR3 length: 15; D gene: TRBD2; clone size: -; CDR3 DNA: TGTGCCAGCAGTTTGAGGACTAGCTCCTACAATGAGCAGTTCTTC; CDR3 protein: CASSLRTSSYNEQFF